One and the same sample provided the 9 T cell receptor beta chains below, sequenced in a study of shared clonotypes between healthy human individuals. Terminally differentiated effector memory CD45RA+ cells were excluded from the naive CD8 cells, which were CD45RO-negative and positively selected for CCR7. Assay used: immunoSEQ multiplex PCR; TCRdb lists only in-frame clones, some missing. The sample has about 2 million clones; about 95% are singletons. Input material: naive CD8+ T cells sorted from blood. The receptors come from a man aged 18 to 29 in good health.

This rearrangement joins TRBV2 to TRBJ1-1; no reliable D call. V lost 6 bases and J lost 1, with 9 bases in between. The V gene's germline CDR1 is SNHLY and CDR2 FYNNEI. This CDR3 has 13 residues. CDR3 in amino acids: CASRPGENTEAFF. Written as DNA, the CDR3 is TGTGCCAGCAGGCCCGGGGAGAACACTGAAGCTTTCTTT.

The CDR3 nucleotides are TGTGCCAGCAGCTTAGGGACATACCCCTACAATGAGCAGTTCTTC. This codes for CASSLGTYPYNEQFF. This rearrangement joins TRBV7-6 to TRBJ2-1; maybe TRBD1 (5 bases). This CDR3 spans 15 amino acids. Per germline, CDR1 SGHVS and CDR2 FNYEAQ. V lost 1 base to trimming and J lost 2 bases, with 9 bases between them.

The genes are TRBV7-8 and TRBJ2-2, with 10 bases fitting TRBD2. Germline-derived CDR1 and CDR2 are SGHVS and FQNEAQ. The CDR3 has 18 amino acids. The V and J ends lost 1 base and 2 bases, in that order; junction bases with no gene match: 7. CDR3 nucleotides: TGTGCCAGCAGCTTAGACCCGCTAGCGGGGGCCAACACCGGGGAGCTGTTTTTT. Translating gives CASSLDPLAGANTGELFF.

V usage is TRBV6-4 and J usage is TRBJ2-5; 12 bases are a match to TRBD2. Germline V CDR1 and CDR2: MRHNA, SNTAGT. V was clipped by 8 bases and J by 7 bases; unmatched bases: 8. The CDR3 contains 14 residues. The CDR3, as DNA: TGTGCCAGCCTGACTAGCGGGAGAGGCGGGACCCAGTACTTC. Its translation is CASLTSGRGGTQYF.

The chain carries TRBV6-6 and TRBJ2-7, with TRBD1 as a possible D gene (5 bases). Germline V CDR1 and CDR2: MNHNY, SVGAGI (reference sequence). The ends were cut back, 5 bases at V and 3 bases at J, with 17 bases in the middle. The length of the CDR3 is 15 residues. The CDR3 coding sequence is TGTGCCAGCAGTAACCCCGGGCAGGGTGGCTACGAGCAGTACTTC. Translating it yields CASSNPGQGGYEQYF.

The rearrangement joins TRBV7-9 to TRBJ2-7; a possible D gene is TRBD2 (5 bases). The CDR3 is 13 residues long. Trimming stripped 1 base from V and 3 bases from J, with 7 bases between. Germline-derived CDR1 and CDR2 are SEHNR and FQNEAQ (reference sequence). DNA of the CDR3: TGTGCCAGCAGCTTAGAACGGGACTACGAGCAGTACTTC. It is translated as CASSLERDYEQYF.

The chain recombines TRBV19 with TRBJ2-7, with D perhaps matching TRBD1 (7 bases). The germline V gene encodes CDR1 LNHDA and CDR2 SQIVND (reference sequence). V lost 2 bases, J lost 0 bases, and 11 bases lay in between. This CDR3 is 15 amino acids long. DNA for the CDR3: TGTGCCAGTAGTATAACGCGGGACAGCTCCTACGAGCAGTACTTC. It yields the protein CASSITRDSSYEQYF.

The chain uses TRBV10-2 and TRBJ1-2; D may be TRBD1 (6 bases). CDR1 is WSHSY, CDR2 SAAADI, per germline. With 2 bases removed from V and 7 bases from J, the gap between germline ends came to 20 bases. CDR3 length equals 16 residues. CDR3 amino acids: CASSEEGDTKELGYTF. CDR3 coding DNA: TGCGCCAGCAGTGAGGAGGGGGACACTAAGGAACTTGGCTACACCTTC.

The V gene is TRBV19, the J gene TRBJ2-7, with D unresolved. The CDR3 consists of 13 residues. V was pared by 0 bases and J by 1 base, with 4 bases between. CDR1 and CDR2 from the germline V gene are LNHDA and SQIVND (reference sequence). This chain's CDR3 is CASSIERSYEQYF. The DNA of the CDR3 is TGTGCCAGTAGTATAGAAAGGTCCTACGAGCAGTACTTC.